These T cell receptor beta chains were read from a single sample in a study of T cell responses to AZD1222 COVID-19 vaccine. Measured with immunoSEQ multiplex PCR; TCRdb has only the in-frame clones, and not every one. Seen here are some 84,000 clones, about 83% observed once, and the top ten hold roughly 12%. Material: peripheral blood, obtained 28 days after the second AZD1222 dose. The receptors here all came from an adult who received the AZD1222 COVID-19 vaccine. Each CDR3 is given without its conserved first and last residue. The order of the fields is V gene, J gene, clone size, CDR3 protein. The size entry is marked missing in some rows and otherwise reads once, few, many or a size class.

v_call: TRBV2; j_call: TRBJ2-7; clone_size: .; cdr3_aa: ASSPVVAVSYEQY
v_call: TRBV15; j_call: TRBJ2-5; clone_size: .; cdr3_aa: ATSTLRTGVQETQY
v_call: TRBV3-1/TRBV3-2; j_call: TRBJ2-4; clone_size: .; cdr3_aa: ASSPPGLAKNIQY
v_call: TRBV3-1/TRBV3-2; j_call: TRBJ1-5; clone_size: .; cdr3_aa: ASSQAGGVGPQH
v_call: TRBV15; j_call: TRBJ2-1; clone_size: .; cdr3_aa: ATQHFGQGYEQF
v_call: TRBV7-3; j_call: TRBJ2-1; clone_size: .; cdr3_aa: ASSFNRAGALNEQF
v_call: TRBV5-4; j_call: TRBJ2-1; clone_size: .; cdr3_aa: ASSLARDRGGNEQF
v_call: TRBV12-3/TRBV12-4; j_call: TRBJ1-2; clone_size: few; cdr3_aa: ASSLRDREHT
v_call: TRBV29-1; j_call: TRBJ1-4; clone_size: .; cdr3_aa: SVVPGTGNEKLF
v_call: TRBV7-2; j_call: TRBJ2-1; clone_size: .; cdr3_aa: ASSLVSGGLAGDNEQF
v_call: TRBV5-5; j_call: TRBJ2-1; clone_size: .; cdr3_aa: ASSGTSRYNEQF
v_call: TRBV7-3; j_call: TRBJ2-3; clone_size: .; cdr3_aa: ASSPAPWDTQY
v_call: TRBV2; j_call: TRBJ1-1; clone_size: .; cdr3_aa: ASSQAPNTEAF
v_call: TRBV4-2; j_call: TRBJ1-3; clone_size: once; cdr3_aa: ASSRLGPENTIY
v_call: TRBV7-6; j_call: TRBJ2-7; clone_size: .; cdr3_aa: ASSWTGDSYEQY
v_call: TRBV7-6; j_call: TRBJ2-3; clone_size: .; cdr3_aa: ASTTNGGGQSTDTQY
v_call: TRBV6-5; j_call: TRBJ1-5; clone_size: few; cdr3_aa: ASSSGASGDQPQH
v_call: TRBV6-2/TRBV6-3; j_call: TRBJ1-5; clone_size: once; cdr3_aa: ASSSRTGRNQPQH
v_call: TRBV5-4; j_call: TRBJ2-4; clone_size: once; cdr3_aa: ASSLQFQTTKNIQY
v_call: TRBV3-1/TRBV3-2; j_call: TRBJ1-2; clone_size: .; cdr3_aa: ASSPRRGQGIFGYGYT
v_call: TRBV6-5; j_call: TRBJ1-1; clone_size: few; cdr3_aa: ASSPTENTEAF
v_call: TRBV11-2; j_call: TRBJ1-2; clone_size: .; cdr3_aa: ASSIFGGQYGYT
v_call: TRBV7-2; j_call: TRBJ1-1; clone_size: .; cdr3_aa: ASSLVGTSNAEAF
v_call: TRBV7-6; j_call: TRBJ1-1; clone_size: .; cdr3_aa: ASSGLGRGGRFDTEAF
v_call: TRBV7-6; j_call: TRBJ1-4; clone_size: once; cdr3_aa: ASSSLRVEDRGNEKLF
v_call: TRBV6-5; j_call: TRBJ2-7; clone_size: .; cdr3_aa: ASSYSTAFSYEQY
v_call: TRBV4-1; j_call: TRBJ2-3; clone_size: .; cdr3_aa: ASSQDVPRGSAGGSTDTQY
v_call: TRBV7-6; j_call: TRBJ1-5; clone_size: .; cdr3_aa: ASSLGGGGNQPQH
v_call: TRBV7-2; j_call: TRBJ2-7; clone_size: .; cdr3_aa: ASSENREQY
v_call: TRBV18; j_call: TRBJ2-7; clone_size: once; cdr3_aa: ASSQGEAGGYEQY
v_call: TRBV29-1; j_call: TRBJ2-2; clone_size: once; cdr3_aa: SVESRTGELF
v_call: TRBV6-5; j_call: TRBJ1-3; clone_size: .; cdr3_aa: ASSYEKGRNTIY
v_call: TRBV28; j_call: TRBJ1-6; clone_size: once; cdr3_aa: ASSITKEGSPLH
v_call: TRBV5-1; j_call: TRBJ2-3; clone_size: .; cdr3_aa: ASSRGARSSTDTQY
v_call: TRBV29-1; j_call: TRBJ2-1; clone_size: .; cdr3_aa: SVSGGATYNEQF
v_call: TRBV27; j_call: TRBJ2-7; clone_size: .; cdr3_aa: ASSPGLADYEQY
v_call: TRBV25-1; j_call: TRBJ2-3; clone_size: .; cdr3_aa: ASSKSLTDTQY
v_call: TRBV15; j_call: TRBJ1-1; clone_size: .; cdr3_aa: ATSRVLSNTEAF
v_call: TRBV7-2; j_call: TRBJ2-1; clone_size: once; cdr3_aa: ASSLQRGVHTEQF
v_call: TRBV5-1; j_call: TRBJ1-6; clone_size: .; cdr3_aa: ASSITGGGSPLH
v_call: TRBV27; j_call: TRBJ2-3; clone_size: .; cdr3_aa: ATGQGANTQY
v_call: TRBV28; j_call: TRBJ1-5; clone_size: .; cdr3_aa: ASSLPYYSGNQPQH
v_call: TRBV19; j_call: TRBJ2-3; clone_size: .; cdr3_aa: ASSGGQGQSTDTQY
v_call: TRBV15; j_call: TRBJ2-3; clone_size: .; cdr3_aa: ATPPRRGCTDTQY
v_call: TRBV28; j_call: TRBJ1-2; clone_size: .; cdr3_aa: ASEQDSNYGYT
v_call: TRBV3-1/TRBV3-2; j_call: TRBJ1-4; clone_size: .; cdr3_aa: AAEVRVGEKLF
v_call: TRBV3-1/TRBV3-2; j_call: TRBJ1-5; clone_size: .; cdr3_aa: ASSHEVNQPQH